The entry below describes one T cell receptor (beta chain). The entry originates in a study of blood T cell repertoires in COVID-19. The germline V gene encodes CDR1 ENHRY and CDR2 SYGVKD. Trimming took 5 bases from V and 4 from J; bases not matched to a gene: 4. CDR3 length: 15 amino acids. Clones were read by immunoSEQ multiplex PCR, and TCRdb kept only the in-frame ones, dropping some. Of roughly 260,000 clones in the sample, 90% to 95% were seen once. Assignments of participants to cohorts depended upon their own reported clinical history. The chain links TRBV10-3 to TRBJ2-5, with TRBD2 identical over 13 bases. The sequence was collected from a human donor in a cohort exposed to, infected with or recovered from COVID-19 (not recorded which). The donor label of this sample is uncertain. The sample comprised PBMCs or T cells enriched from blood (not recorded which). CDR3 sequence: CAISPRTSGGETQYF. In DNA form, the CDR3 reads TGTGCCATCAGTCCTAGGACTAGCGGGGGAGAGACCCAGTACTTC.